The clone carrying this T cell receptor (beta chain) was counted between two and nine times. Trimming removed 3 bases from V and 5 bases from J; junction bases left unmatched: 3. CDR1 and CDR2 from the germline V gene are SGHNT and YYREEE (reference sequence). This CDR3 comprises 13 residues. Profiled with immunoSEQ multiplex PCR; TCRdb holds only in-frame clones, not every one. The sample includes about 230,000 clones, over 75% of them seen just once. The sample comes from a study of control samples from healthy donors and cancer patients. Sequences were obtained from PBMCs. The TCR was taken from a woman aged 55 to 70 with lung cancer. The rearrangement joins TRBV5-4 to TRBJ1-1; 8 nucleotides match TRBD1. The CDR3 loop reads CASSSRGQTEAFF. The CDR3 DNA reads TGTGCCAGCAGCTCCAGGGGGCAGACTGAAGCTTTCTTT.